This T cell receptor (beta chain) is from a study of T-cell reconstitution after alpha-beta-depleted transplantation in children. Unique molecular identifiers were incorporated into the prepared TCRbeta library. One entry per CDR3 protein, called by TCRdb with MiXCR from the PCR reads. The table shows some 500,000 distinct CDR3 sequences, with 32% occurring only once. The CDR3 sequence is 14 residues long. The V gene lost 3 bases and the J gene lost 5 bases, with 13 bases spanning the gap. The specimen was PBMCs from the stem cell graft donor, collected from the stem cell graft. The clonotype comes from a human donor who donated a stem cell graft to a child with aplastic anemia. The gene calls are TRBV12-3 or TRBV12-4 and TRBJ1-1, with D unclear. CDR3 coding DNA: TGTGCCAGCAGTTTGGTGGAGAGCGGAACTGAAGCTTTCTTT. Its protein is CASSLVESGTEAFF.